This T cell receptor beta chain was retrieved from a study of T cell repertoires in cytomegalovirus infection. TCRdb re-analysed the reads in MiXCR, keeping a single row per CDR3 protein. The repertoire holds about 890,000 distinct CDR3 sequences, with roughly 30% as singletons. General study points: Cumulative public TCR beta family frequency identified carriers of CMV plus the relevant HLA.

The CDR3 runs 16 residues. From germline, CDR1 is LNHDA and CDR2 SQIVND (reference sequence). J gave up 8 bases and V 7 bases, and 15 bases lay outside the gene matches. This clonotype was recorded at least ten times. Its antigen remains unidentified. The V call is TRBV19, the J call TRBJ2-1, with 9 bases identical to TRBD1. The sequence was collected from a human donor in good health (CMV status not recorded). Some clones in this sample may be carry-over from other donors' samples. Sequences were derived from cultured CD8+ T cells from PBMCs, sampled from culture after CMV antigen stimulation. The CDR3 coding sequence is TGTGCCAGTACACGCCGGGACAGGGAGGTATCCGATGAGCAGTTCTTC. It is translated as CASTRRDREVSDEQFF.